Below, one T cell receptor (beta chain) is given with its context. These data belong to a study of technical replicates of blood from a few donors. Germline V gene data show CDR1 as MGHDK and CDR2 as SYGVNS. The ends lost 8 bases at V and 4 bases at J; junction bases unmatched: 3. The CDR3 contains 13 residues. The data were produced by immunoSEQ multiplex PCR, yet TCRdb's version contains in-frame clones alone and is incomplete. The sample yields about 82,000 clones, 94% seen once. The chain has TRBV25-1 and TRBJ1-1, with 11 positions matching TRBD1. The clonotype was recovered from a human donor in good health. Input material: T cells isolated from PBMCs. CDR3 bases: TGTGCCAGCCGCGGACAGGGGGCCACTGAAGCTTTCTTT. Its protein product is CASRGQGATEAFF.